This T cell receptor (beta chain) was recorded in a study of blood T cell repertoires in COVID-19. Study-level background: PBMCs, B-cell-depleted T cells, or T cells provided the cDNA or gDNA that made up the material.

The germline CDR1 and CDR2 sequences are MNHEY and SMNVEV (reference sequence). V lost 5 bases and J lost 5; bases outside the gene matches: 6. CDR3 length equals 15 residues. Clones were read by immunoSEQ multiplex PCR, and TCRdb kept only the in-frame ones, dropping some. The sample carries roughly 340,000 clones, approximately 90% recorded once. The TCR was taken from a man younger than 35 who had recovered from COVID-19. The chain uses TRBV27 and TRBJ1-4; 9 bases fit TRBD1. Sequenced sample: PBMCs or T cells enriched from blood (not recorded which). The DNA of the CDR3 is TGTGCCAGCAGTGGAGTGACAGGGGGAAATGAAAAACTGTTTTTT. This encodes CASSGVTGGNEKLFF.